This passage covers 4 T cell receptor beta chains from one sample sequenced in a study of neoadjuvant anti-PD-1 for oral cavity cancer. Method: immunoSEQ multiplex PCR; TCRdb's copy keeps in-frame clones and lacks some. The table has more than 13,000 clones, 60% to 75% seen once. Noted time point: after neoadjuvant nivolumab, at surgical resection. This specimen consisted of PBMCs, obtained after nivolumab (anti-PD-1) treatment. The receptors derive from a person between 35 and 79 years old with oral cavity squamous cell carcinoma.

This chain joins TRBV7-9 and TRBJ2-5; 7 bases line up with TRBD2. The length of the CDR3 is 14 residues. Per the germline V gene, CDR1 is SEHNR and CDR2 is FQNEAQ (reference sequence). The J segment lost 8 bases and the V segment lost 4 bases, leaving 10 bases of the junction unmatched. CDR3: CASSSLGGGGTQYF. The CDR3 nucleotides are TGTGCCAGCAGCTCCTTGGGCGGGGGAGGAACCCAGTACTTC.

V usage is TRBV7-6 and J usage is TRBJ1-4; 7 nucleotides align to TRBD1. This CDR3 region has 15 residues. Trimming removed 1 base from V and 7 bases from J; junction bases left unmatched: 6. Germline assignment: CDR1 SGHVS and CDR2 FNYEAQ. CDR3 sequence (DNA): TGTGCCAGCAGCTTAGACTCGACAGGGTTTGAAAAACTGTTTTTT. Residues: CASSLDSTGFEKLFF. The full variable domain, its missing parts supplied by reference TRBV7-6 and TRBJ1-4, is GAGVSQSPRYKVTKRGQDVALRCDPISGHVSLYWYRQALGQGPEFLTYFNYEAQQDKSGLPNDRFSAERPEGSISTLTIQRTEQRDSAMYRCASSLDSTGFEKLFFGSGTQLSVL.

This clone has just one count. The gene calls are TRBV11-2 and TRBJ2-1, with unresolved D. Trimming pared 2 bases from V and 1 base from J, leaving 6 bases between. Germline V gene sequence: CDR1 SGHAT, CDR2 FQNNGV. This CDR3 comprises 14 residues. The CDR3 bases are TGTGCCAGCAGCTTACTTGGATCCTACAATGAGCAGTTCTTC. Its translation: CASSLLGSYNEQFF. The full variable domain, its missing parts supplied by reference TRBV11-2 and TRBJ2-1, is EAGVAQSPRYKIIEKRQSVAFWCNPISGHATLYWYQQILGQGPKLLIQFQNNGVVDDSQLPKDRFSAERLKGVDSTLKIQPAKLEDSAVYLCASSLLGSYNEQFFGPGTRLTVL.

The V call is TRBV19, the J call TRBJ1-5; D is unresolved. Germline CDR1 LNHDA, CDR2 SQIVND (reference sequence). CDR3 length equals 15 residues. Trimming left V 1 base short and J 7 bases short, with 14 bases between. The DNA for the CDR3 is TGTGCCAGTAGTATAGTAGGCGGAGGCGGGCAGCCCCAGCATTTT. Encoded protein: CASSIVGGGGQPQHF.